This T cell receptor (beta chain) is from a study of blood T cell repertoires in COVID-19. The data were produced by immunoSEQ multiplex PCR, yet TCRdb's version contains in-frame clones alone and is incomplete. Of 150,000 to 190,000 clones detected, roughly 71% appear once; the ten largest clones hold more than 3.5%. This CDR3 spans 16 amino acids. The ends were cut back, 2 bases at V and 0 bases at J, with 8 bases in the middle. Germline V gene lookup returns CDR1 LGHDT and CDR2 YNNKEL (reference sequence). Sequenced input: peripheral blood. The clonotype was recovered from a woman older than 75 with acute or convalescent COVID-19. The chain links TRBV3-1 (or the pseudogene TRBV3-2) to TRBJ2-6; D possibly corresponds to TRBD1 (5 bases). As DNA, the CDR3 is TGTGCCAGCAGCCAAAGGGGAAGCTCTGGGGCCAACGTCCTGACTTTC. Protein sequence: CASSQRGSSGANVLTF.